This TCR beta chain was profiled in a study of T cell changes during pregnancy in multiple sclerosis. Measured with immunoSEQ multiplex PCR; TCRdb has only the in-frame clones, and not every one. The table has 78,000 or so clones, under 95% seen once. In germline, CDR1 is LNHDA, CDR2 SQIVND (reference sequence). The CDR3 spans 17 residues. The V and J ends lost 5 bases and 1 base, in that order; junction bases with no gene match: 13. The sequence derives from a female donor with multiple sclerosis, enrolled in a pregnancy study. Specimen: CD4+ T cells from peripheral blood mononuclear cells, collected before pregnancy. The gene calls are TRBV19 and TRBJ2-5; 7 bases are shared with TRBD1. This CDR3 is CASSPSWGQRFQETQYF. DNA of the CDR3: TGTGCCAGTAGTCCGTCATGGGGACAGAGATTCCAAGAGACCCAGTACTTC.